This T cell receptor beta chain was found in a study of T cell responses to AZD1222 COVID-19 vaccine. The data were produced by immunoSEQ multiplex PCR, yet TCRdb's version contains in-frame clones alone and is incomplete. This sample has 140,000 or so clones, with roughly 90% found just once. The length of the CDR3 is 16 residues. The germline gives CDR1 MNHEY, CDR2 SMNVEV (reference sequence). Trimming removed 2 bases from V and 4 bases from J, with 15 bases in between. This material consisted of peripheral blood, taken on day 0 of AZD1222 vaccination. The J gene is TRBJ2-1, the V gene TRBV27, with D tentatively TRBD1 (6 bases). The origin of this receptor is an adult in good health. Written as DNA, the CDR3 is TGTGCCAGCAGTTTAGTTAGGGGGACGAGATACAATGAGCAGTTCTTC. Translated: CASSLVRGTRYNEQFF.